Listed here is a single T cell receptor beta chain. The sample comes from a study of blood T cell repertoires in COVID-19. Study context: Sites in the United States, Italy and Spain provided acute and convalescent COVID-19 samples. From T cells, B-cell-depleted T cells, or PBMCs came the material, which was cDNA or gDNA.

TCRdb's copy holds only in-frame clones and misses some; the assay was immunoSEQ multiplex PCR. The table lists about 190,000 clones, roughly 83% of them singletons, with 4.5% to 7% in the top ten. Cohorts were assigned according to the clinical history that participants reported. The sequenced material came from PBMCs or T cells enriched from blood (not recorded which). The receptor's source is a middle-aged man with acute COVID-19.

The CDR3 protein is CASSQDPPKPQHF. Written as DNA, the CDR3 is TGTGCCAGCAGCCAAGATCCCCCTAAGCCCCAGCATTTT. V is TRBV3-1 (or the pseudogene TRBV3-2) and J is TRBJ1-5; unclear D gene. The V gene's germline CDR1 is LGHDT and CDR2 YNNKEL (reference sequence). Trimming cost V 0 bases and J 8 bases, with 8 bases left between them. CDR3 length: 13 amino acids.